This T cell receptor (beta chain) was identified in a study of cytomegalovirus exposure and HLA in healthy donors. The study's findings and limits: With high specificity and sensitivity, the classifier reportedly diagnosed cytomegalovirus status.

V lost 7 bases and J lost 0, with 14 bases in between. The V gene's germline CDR1 is SQVTM and CDR2 ANQGSEA. The CDR3 sequence is 14 residues long. Note on this clone: Its target is not known.

The table came from immunoSEQ multiplex PCR; TCRdb's copy has only in-frame clones and leaves some out. The table records 150,000 to 200,000 clones, more than 75% of them present only once. Sequencing was done on a sample of PBMCs. The clonotype comes from a woman aged 25 to 39 in good health and CMV-seronegative. This chain joins TRBV29-1 and TRBJ2-3, with D possibly being TRBD2 (5 bases). The CDR3 loop reads CSAVGVSSTDTQYF. CDR3 DNA: TGCAGCGCTGTGGGAGTCTCTAGCACAGATACGCAGTATTTT.